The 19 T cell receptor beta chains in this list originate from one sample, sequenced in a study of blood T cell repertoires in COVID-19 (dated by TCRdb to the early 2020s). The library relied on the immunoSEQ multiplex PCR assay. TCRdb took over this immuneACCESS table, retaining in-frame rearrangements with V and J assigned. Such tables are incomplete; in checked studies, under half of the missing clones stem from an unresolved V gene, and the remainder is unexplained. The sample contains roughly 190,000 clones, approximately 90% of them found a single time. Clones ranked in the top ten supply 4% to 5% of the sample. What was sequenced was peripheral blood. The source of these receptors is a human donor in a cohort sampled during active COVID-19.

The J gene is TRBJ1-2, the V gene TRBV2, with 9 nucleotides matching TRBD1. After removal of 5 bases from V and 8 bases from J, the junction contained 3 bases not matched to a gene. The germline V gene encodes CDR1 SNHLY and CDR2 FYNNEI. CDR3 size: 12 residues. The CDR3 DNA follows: TGTGCCAGCAGTAGGGACAGGGCAGGCTACACCTTC. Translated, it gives CASSRDRAGYTF.

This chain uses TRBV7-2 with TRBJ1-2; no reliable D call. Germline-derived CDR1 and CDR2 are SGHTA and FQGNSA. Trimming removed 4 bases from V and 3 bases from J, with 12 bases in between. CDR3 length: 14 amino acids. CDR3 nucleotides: TGTGCCAGCAGCTCAGCTGGCGGGGACTATGGCTACACCTTC. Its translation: CASSSAGGDYGYTF. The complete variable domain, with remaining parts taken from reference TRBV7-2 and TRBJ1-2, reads GAGVSQSPSNKVTEKGKDVELRCDPISGHTALYWYRQSLGQGLEFLIYFQGNSAPDKSGLPSDRFSAERTGGSVSTLTIQRTQQEDSAVYLCASSSAGGDYGYTFGSGTRLTVV.

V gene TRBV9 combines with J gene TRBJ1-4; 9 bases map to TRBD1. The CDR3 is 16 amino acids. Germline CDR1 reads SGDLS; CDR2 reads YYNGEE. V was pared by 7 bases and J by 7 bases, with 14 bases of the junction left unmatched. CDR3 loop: CASGQGRSGRFEKLFF. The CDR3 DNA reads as TGTGCCAGCGGACAGGGGAGGAGTGGCCGTTTTGAAAAACTGTTTTTT.

CDR3 loop: CAWSYRGEKLFF. The CDR3 coding sequence is TGTGCCTGGAGTTACAGGGGAGAAAAACTGTTTTTT. This chain uses TRBV30 with TRBJ1-4; 7 bases map to TRBD1. The J segment lost 8 bases and the V segment lost 2 bases, leaving 2 bases of the junction unmatched. Germline V gene sequence: CDR1 GTSNPN, CDR2 SVGIG (reference sequence). CDR3 length: 12 amino acids.

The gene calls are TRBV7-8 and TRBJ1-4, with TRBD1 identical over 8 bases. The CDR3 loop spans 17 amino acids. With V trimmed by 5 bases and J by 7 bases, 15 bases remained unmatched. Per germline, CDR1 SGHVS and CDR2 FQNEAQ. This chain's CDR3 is CASSPRTGRGSGEKLFF. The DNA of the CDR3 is TGTGCCAGCAGCCCACGGACAGGGAGAGGCTCGGGTGAAAAACTGTTTTTT.

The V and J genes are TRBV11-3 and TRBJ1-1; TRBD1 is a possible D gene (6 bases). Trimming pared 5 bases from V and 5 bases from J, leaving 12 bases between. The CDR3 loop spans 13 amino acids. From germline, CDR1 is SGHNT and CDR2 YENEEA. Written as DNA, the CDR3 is TGTGCCAGCAGCGAAATAGGGGGAACTGAAGCTTTCTTT. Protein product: CASSEIGGTEAFF.

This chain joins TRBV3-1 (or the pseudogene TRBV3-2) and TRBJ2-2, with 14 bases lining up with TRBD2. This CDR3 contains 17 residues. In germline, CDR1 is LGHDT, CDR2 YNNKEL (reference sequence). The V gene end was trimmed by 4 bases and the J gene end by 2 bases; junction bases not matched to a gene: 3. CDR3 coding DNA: TGTGCCAGCAGCCGGACTAGCGGGGGGTCTAACACCGGGGAGCTGTTTTTT. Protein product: CASSRTSGGSNTGELFF.

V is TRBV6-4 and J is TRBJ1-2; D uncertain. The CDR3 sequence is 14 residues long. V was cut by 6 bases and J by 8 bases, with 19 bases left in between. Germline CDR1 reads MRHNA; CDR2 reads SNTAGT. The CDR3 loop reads CASRNPGGPDGYTF. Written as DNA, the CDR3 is TGTGCCAGCAGAAACCCGGGAGGGCCCGACGGCTACACCTTC.

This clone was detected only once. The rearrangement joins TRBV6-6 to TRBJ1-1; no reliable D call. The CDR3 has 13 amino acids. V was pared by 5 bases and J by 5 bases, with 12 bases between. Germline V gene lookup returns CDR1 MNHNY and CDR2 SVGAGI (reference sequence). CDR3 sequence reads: CASSPPGVTEAFF. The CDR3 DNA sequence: TGTGCCAGCAGTCCCCCGGGAGTAACTGAAGCTTTCTTT.

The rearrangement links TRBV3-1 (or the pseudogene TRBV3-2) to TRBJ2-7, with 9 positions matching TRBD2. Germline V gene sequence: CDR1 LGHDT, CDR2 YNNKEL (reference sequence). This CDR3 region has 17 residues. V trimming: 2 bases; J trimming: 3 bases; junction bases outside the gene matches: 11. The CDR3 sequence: CASSQISSGTSFYEQYF. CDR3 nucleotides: TGTGCCAGCAGCCAAATTTCCTCGGGGACTAGCTTCTACGAGCAGTACTTC.

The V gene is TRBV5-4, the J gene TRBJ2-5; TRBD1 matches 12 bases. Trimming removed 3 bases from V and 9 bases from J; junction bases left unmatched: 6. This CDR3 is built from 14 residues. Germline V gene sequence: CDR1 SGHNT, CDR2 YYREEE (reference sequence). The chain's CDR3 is CASSWGQGAGSQYF. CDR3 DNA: TGTGCCAGCAGCTGGGGACAGGGGGCCGGGTCCCAGTACTTC.

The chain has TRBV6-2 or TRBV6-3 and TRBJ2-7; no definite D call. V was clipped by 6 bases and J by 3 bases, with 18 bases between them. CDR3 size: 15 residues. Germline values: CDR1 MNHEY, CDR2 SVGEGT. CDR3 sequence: CASSKKETWNYEQYF. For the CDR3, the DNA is TGTGCCAGCAGCAAAAAAGAGACTTGGAACTACGAGCAGTACTTC.

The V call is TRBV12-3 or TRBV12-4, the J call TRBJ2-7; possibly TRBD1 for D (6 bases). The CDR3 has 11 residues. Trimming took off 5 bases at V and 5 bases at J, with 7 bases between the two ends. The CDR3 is CASSPGDEQYF. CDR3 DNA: TGTGCCAGCAGTCCAGGGGACGAGCAGTACTTC.

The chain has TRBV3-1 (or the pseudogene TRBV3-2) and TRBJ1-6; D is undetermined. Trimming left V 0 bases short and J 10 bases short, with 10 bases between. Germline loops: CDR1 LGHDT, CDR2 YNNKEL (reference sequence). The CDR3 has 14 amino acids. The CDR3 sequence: CASSQDLSRSPLHF. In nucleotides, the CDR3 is TGTGCCAGCAGCCAAGATCTGAGCCGGTCACCCCTCCACTTT.

In DNA form, the CDR3 reads TGTGCCAGCAGTTACTCGAGACGGGAGTTCTACGAGCAGTACTTC. Protein product: CASSYSRREFYEQYF. The V gene is TRBV6-6, the J gene TRBJ2-7; the D gene is possibly TRBD2 (6 bases). The length of the CDR3 is 15 residues. CDR1 and CDR2 from the germline V gene are MNHNY and SVGAGI (reference sequence). V was shortened by 0 bases and J by 3 bases, with 12 bases between the two germline ends.

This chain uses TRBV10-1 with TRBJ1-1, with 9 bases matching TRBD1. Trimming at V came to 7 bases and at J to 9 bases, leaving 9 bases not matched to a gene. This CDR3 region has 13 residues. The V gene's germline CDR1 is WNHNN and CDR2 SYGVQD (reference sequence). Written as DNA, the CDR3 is TGCGCCAGCACCGATACAGGGGGCAAAAAAGCTTTCTTT. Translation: CASTDTGGKKAFF.

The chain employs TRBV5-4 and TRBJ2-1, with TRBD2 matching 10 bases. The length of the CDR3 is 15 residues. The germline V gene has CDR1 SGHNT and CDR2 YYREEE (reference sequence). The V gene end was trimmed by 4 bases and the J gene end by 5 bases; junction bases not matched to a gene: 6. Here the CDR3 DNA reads TGTGCCAGCAGCGCCAGGACTAGCGGACACAATGAGCAGTTCTTC. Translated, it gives CASSARTSGHNEQFF.

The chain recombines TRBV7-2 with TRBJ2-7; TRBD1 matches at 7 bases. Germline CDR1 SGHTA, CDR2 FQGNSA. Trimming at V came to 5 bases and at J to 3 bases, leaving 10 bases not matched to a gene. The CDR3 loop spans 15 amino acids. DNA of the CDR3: TGTGCCAGCAGCCCGGACAGGCCGGATTACTACGAGCAGTACTTC. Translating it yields CASSPDRPDYYEQYF.

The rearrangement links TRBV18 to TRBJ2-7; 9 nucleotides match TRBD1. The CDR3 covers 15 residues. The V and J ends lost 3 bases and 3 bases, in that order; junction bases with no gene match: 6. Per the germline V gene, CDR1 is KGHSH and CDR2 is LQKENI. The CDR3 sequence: CASSPRDRVHYEQYF. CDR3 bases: TGTGCCAGCTCACCCCGGGACAGGGTCCACTACGAGCAGTACTTC.